This paragraph covers one T cell receptor beta chain sequence. The antigen is unknown. Only in-frame clones appear in the TCRdb table, and some are missing; sequencing was by immunoSEQ multiplex PCR. The sample carries some 51,000 clones, roughly 85% recorded once. This sample is drawn from a study of T cells in localized non-small cell lung cancer. Notes on the study in general: A median of approximately 50 clones ranked among the top 100 in tumor appeared in adjacent lung. Overall survival was longer when the density of T cells in the blood was higher.

The germline V and J ends were trimmed by 8 bases and 0 bases, with 17 bases remaining between them. Germline-derived CDR1 and CDR2 are SGHVT and SQSDAQ. The CDR3 totals 15 residues. The TCR comes from a woman aged 40 to 75 with stage I lung adenocarcinoma. The chain couples TRBV7-4 to TRBJ2-7, with D perhaps TRBD1 (6 bases). Sequencing used peripheral blood, obtained before any cancer treatment. CDR3 sequence: CASLNGQRPSYEQYF. The CDR3 bases are TGTGCCAGCCTAAACGGACAGCGTCCCTCCTACGAGCAGTACTTC.